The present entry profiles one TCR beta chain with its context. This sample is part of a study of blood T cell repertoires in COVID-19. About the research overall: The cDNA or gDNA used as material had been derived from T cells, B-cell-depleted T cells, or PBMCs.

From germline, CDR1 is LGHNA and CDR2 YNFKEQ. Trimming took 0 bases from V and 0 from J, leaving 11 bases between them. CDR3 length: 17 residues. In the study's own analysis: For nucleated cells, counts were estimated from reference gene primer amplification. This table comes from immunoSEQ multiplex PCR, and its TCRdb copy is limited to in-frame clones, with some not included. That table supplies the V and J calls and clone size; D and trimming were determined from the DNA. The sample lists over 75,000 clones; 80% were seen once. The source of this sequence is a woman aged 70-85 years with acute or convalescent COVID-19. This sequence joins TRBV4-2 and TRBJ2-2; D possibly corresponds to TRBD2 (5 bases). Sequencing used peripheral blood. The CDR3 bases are TGTGCCAGCAGCCAAGATACAGCGGTCGCGAACACCGGGGAGCTGTTTTTT. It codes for CASSQDTAVANTGELFF.